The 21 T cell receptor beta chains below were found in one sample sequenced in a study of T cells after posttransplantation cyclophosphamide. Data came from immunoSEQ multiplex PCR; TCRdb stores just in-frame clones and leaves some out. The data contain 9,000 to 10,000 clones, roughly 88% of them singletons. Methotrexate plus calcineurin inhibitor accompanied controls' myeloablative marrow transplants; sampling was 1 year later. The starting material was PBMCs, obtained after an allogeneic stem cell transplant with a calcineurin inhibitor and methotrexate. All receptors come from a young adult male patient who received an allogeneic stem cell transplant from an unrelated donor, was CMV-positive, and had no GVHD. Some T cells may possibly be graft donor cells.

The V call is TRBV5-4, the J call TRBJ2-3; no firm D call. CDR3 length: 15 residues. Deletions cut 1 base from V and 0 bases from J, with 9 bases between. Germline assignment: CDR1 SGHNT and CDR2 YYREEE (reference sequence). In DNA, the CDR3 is TGTGCCAGCAGCTTGATGGCGGCTAGCACAGATACGCAGTATTTT. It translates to CASSLMAASTDTQYF. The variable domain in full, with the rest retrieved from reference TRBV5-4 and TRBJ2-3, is ETGVTQSPTHLIKTRGQQVTLRCSSQSGHNTVSWYQQALGQGPQFIFQYYREEENGRGNFPPRFSGLQFPNYSSELNVNALELDDSALYLCASSLMAASTDTQYFGPGTRLTVL.

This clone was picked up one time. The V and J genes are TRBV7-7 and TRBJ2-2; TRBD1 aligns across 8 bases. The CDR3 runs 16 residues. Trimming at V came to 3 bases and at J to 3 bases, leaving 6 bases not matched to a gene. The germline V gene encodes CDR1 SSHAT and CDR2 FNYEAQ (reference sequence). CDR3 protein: CASSFQTGADTGELFF. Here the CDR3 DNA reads TGTGCCAGCAGCTTCCAGACAGGGGCCGACACCGGGGAGCTGTTTTTT.

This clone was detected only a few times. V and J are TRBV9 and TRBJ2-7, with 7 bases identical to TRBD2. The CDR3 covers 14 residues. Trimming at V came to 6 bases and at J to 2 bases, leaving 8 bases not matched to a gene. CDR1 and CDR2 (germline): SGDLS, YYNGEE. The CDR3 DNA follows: TGTGCCAGCAACCCAGGAGGGAGGGCCTACGAGCAGTACTTC. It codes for CASNPGGRAYEQYF. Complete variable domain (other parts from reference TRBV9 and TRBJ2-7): DSGVTQTPKHLITATGQRVTLRCSPRSGDLSVYWYQQSLDQGLQFLIQYYNGEERAKGNILERFSAQQFPDLHSELNLSSLELGDSALYFCASNPGGRAYEQYFGPGTRLTVT.

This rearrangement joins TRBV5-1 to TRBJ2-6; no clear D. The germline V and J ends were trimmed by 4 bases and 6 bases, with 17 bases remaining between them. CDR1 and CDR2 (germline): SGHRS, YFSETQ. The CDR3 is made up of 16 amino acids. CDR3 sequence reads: CASSLGFLESANVLTF. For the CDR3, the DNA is TGCGCCAGCAGCCTGGGATTTCTAGAATCGGCCAACGTCCTGACTTTC.

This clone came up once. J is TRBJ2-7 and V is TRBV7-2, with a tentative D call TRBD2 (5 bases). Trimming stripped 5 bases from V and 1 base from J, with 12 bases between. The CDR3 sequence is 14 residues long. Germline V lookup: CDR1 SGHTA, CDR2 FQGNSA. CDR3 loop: CASSPWTSSYEQYF. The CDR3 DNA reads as TGTGCCAGCAGCCCCTGGACTTCATCCTACGAGCAGTACTTC.

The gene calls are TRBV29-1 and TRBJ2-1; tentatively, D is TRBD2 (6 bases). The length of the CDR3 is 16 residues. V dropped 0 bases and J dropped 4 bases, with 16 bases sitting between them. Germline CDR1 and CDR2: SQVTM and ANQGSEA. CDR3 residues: CSVEDWIFGRYNEQFF. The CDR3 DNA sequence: TGCAGCGTTGAAGATTGGATATTCGGGAGATACAATGAGCAGTTCTTC.

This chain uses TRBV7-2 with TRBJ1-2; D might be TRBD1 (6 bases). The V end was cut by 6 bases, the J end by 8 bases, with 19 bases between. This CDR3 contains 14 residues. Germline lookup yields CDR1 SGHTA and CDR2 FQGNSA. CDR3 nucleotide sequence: TGTGCCAGCAGTCGGGGGGGCGGTTCGGAGGGCTACACCTTC. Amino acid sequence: CASSRGGGSEGYTF.

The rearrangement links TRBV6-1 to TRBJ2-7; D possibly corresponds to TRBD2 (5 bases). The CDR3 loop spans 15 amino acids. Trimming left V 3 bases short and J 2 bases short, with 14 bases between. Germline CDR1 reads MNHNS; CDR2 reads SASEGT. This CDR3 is CASSEFIGGTYEQYV. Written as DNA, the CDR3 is TGTGCCAGCAGTGAGTTTATAGGAGGAACCTACGAGCAGTACGTC.

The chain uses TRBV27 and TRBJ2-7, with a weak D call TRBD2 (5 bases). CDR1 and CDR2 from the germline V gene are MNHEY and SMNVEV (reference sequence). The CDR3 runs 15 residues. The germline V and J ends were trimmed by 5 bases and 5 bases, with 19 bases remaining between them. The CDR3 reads CASSPLSERADEQYF. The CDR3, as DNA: TGTGCCAGCAGTCCCCTTAGCGAGAGGGCGGACGAGCAGTACTTC.

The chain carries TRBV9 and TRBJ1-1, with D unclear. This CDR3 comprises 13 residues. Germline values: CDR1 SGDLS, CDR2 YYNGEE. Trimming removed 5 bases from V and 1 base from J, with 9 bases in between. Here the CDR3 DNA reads TGTGCCAGCAGTGCCGGGGAGAACACTGAAGCTTTCTTT. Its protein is CASSAGENTEAFF.

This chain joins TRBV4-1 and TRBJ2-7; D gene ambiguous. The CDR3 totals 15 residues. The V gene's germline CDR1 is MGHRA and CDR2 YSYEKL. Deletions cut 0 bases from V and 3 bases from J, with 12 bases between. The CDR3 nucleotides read TGCGCCAGCAGCCAAGAGGCGCAGGCCGGCTACGAGCAGTACGTC. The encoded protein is CASSQEAQAGYEQYV.

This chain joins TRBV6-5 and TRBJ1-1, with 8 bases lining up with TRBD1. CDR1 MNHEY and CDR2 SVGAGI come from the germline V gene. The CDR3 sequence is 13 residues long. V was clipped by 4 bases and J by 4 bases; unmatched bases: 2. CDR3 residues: CASSSTGGTEAFF. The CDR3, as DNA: TGTGCCAGCAGTTCAACAGGGGGCACTGAAGCTTTCTTT.

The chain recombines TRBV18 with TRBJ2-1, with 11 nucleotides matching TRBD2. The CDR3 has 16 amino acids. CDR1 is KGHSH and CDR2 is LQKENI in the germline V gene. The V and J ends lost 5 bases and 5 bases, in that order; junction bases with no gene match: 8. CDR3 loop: CASSFMTSGTHNEQFF. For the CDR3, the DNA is TGTGCCAGCTCATTCATGACTAGCGGGACCCACAATGAGCAGTTCTTC.

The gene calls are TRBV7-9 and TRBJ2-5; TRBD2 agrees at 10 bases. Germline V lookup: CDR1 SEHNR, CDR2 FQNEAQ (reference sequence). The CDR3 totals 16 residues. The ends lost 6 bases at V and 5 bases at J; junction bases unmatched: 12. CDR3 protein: CASRPPQGLAVETQYF. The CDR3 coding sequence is TGTGCCAGCAGACCACCCCAAGGACTAGCGGTGGAGACCCAGTACTTC.

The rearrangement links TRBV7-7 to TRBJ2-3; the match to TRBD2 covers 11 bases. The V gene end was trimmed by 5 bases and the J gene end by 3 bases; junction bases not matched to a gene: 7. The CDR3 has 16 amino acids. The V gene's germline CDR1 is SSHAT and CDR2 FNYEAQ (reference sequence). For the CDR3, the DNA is TGTGCCAGCAGCCCCGGGACTAGCGGTAAAACAGATACGCAGTATTTT. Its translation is CASSPGTSGKTDTQYF.

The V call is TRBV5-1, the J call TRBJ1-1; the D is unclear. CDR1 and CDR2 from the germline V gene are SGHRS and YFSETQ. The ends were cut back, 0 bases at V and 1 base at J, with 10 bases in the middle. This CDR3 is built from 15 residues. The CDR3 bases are TGCGCCAGCAGCTTGGTTTTTGGGCAGAACACTGAAGCTTTCTTT. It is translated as CASSLVFGQNTEAFF. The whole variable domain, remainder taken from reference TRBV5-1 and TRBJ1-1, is KAGVTQTPRYLIKTRGQQVTLSCSPISGHRSVSWYQQTPGQGLQFLFEYFSETQRNKGNFPGRFSGRQFSNSRSEMNVSTLELGDSALYLCASSLVFGQNTEAFFGQGTRLTVV.

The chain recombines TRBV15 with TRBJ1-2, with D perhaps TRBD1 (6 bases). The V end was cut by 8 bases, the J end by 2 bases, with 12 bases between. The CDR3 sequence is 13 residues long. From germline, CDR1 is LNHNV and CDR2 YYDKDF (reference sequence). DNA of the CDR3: TGTGCCACCGGGGGCAGAGCCAACTATGGCTACACCTTC. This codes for CATGGRANYGYTF.

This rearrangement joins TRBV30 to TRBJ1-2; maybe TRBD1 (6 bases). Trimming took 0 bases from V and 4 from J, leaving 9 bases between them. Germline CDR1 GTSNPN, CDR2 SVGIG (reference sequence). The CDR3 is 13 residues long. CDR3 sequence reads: CAWSVGQFYGYTF. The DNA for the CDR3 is TGTGCCTGGAGTGTCGGACAGTTCTATGGCTACACCTTC.

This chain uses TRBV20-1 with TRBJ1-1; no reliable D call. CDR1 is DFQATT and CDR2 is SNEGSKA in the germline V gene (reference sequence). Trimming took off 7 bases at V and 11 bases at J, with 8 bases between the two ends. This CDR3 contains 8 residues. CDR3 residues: CSGLGAFF. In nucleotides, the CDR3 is TGCAGTGGCCTCGGGGCTTTCTTT.

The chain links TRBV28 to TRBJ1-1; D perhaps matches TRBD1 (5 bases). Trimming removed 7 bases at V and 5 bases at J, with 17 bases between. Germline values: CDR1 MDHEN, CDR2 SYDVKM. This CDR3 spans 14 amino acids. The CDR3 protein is CASIGDGGDTEAFF. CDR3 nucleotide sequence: TGTGCCAGCATCGGGGACGGAGGGGATACTGAAGCTTTCTTT.

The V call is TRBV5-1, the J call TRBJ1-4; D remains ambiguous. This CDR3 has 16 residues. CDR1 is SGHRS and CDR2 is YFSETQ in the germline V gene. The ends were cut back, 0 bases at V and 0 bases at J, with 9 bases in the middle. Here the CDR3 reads CASSLGAPPTNEKLFF. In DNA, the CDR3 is TGCGCCAGCAGCTTGGGGGCGCCCCCAACTAATGAAAAACTGTTTTTT. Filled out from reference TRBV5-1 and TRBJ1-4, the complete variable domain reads KAGVTQTPRYLIKTRGQQVTLSCSPISGHRSVSWYQQTPGQGLQFLFEYFSETQRNKGNFPGRFSGRQFSNSRSEMNVSTLELGDSALYLCASSLGAPPTNEKLFFGSGTQLSVL.